A selection of T cell receptor beta chains follows, all from one sample in a study of chemoradiotherapy in HPV16-positive cancers. Here immunoSEQ multiplex PCR was the method, and the copy in TCRdb shows in-frame clones only, minus some. Found here are 25,000 to 35,000 clones, around 86% of them singletons; the top ten hold around 1.9%. Sequenced material: blood, taken from a patient who underwent chemoradiotherapy. Receptors were obtained from a human donor with HPV-associated anogenital cancer. Both conserved end residues are part of each CDR3. D genes are given only for firm matches. Rows may omit the clone size; those that give it use once, few, many or a size class.

TGTGCCAGTAACCCGGGCCCACTCACCAAAAACATTCAGTACTTC CASNPGPLTKNIQYF - TRBV19 - TRBJ2-4
TGTGCCAGCAGCCCCTCGGGGGGTTCTTGGGACGAGCAGTACTTC CASSPSGGSWDEQYF - TRBV5-4 TRBD2 TRBJ2-7
TGTGCCAGCAGCACAAAGGCAGGGGCCTCCTCTGGGGCCAACGTCCTGACTTTC CASSTKAGASSGANVLTF - TRBV7-3 - TRBJ2-6
TGTGCCAGCAGTTACTTATGGCGGAGGGTCTACGAGCAGTACTTC CASSYLWRRVYEQYF - TRBV6-5 - TRBJ2-7
TGTGCCAGCACGCCTGGGGGCAGGATAACCACTCACTATGGCTACACCTTC CASTPGGRITTHYGYTF - TRBV27 - TRBJ1-2
TGCGCCAGCAGCTTGGTCTCGGGGGGAAGGACAGGGGGTGAGCAGTACTTC CASSLVSGGRTGGEQYF few TRBV5-1 TRBD1 TRBJ2-7
TGTGCCAGCAGCCCCCCCCGGGGGCGCGGTTATGAAAAACTGTTTTTT CASSPPRGRGYEKLFF - TRBV7-2 - TRBJ1-4
TGTGCCAGCAGCCAACTAGCGGTTAGCACAGATACGCAGTATTTT CASSQLAVSTDTQYF - TRBV11-2 TRBD2 TRBJ2-3
TGTGCCAGCACCGCCAGGACAGATACGCAGTATTTT CASTARTDTQYF - TRBV2 - TRBJ2-3
TGTGCCAGCAGCTACTCGGCTAGCACAGATACGCAGTATTTT CASSYSASTDTQYF - TRBV7-9 - TRBJ2-3
TGTGCCAGCAGCTTAACTTACGGGGTTGGCACTGAAGCTTTCTTT CASSLTYGVGTEAFF - TRBV7-3 - TRBJ1-1
TGTGCCAGCAGCTTCCAGGGAATTCAAGAGCCCCAGCATTTT CASSFQGIQEPQHF once TRBV28 - TRBJ1-5
TGTGCCAGCAGCTCTTACTCGGACAGGACCTACGAGCAGTACTTC CASSSYSDRTYEQYF - TRBV7-2 TRBD1 TRBJ2-7
TGTGCCAGCAGTCCAACTGACAGGGTACATTCACCCCTCCACTTT CASSPTDRVHSPLHF - TRBV27 TRBD1 TRBJ1-6
TGTGCCAGCAGCGCCGAGCCCGGGACAGGGTGGAACGAGCAGTACTTC CASSAEPGTGWNEQYF - TRBV7-2 TRBD1 TRBJ2-7
TGCGCCAGCAGCTTTGATTTCTCTGGAAACACCATATATTTT CASSFDFSGNTIYF - TRBV5-1 - TRBJ1-3
TGTGCCAGCAGCTCCCGGGGAGGCACGCAGTATTTT CASSSRGGTQYF - TRBV7-9 - TRBJ2-3
TGTGCCAGCAGCTGGGGACAGCAAGAGACCCAGTACTTC CASSWGQQETQYF - TRBV6-1 TRBD1 TRBJ2-5
TGTGCCAGCAGCCCCCCGGACAGCTTCATGAACACTGAAGCTTTCTTT CASSPPDSFMNTEAFF - TRBV13 - TRBJ1-1
TGTGCCAGCAGCTTACAGGGATCGGGGACAGATACGCAGTATTTT CASSLQGSGTDTQYF - TRBV7-9 - TRBJ2-3
TGTGCCAGCAGCCTCACCTTGATCGACAGGGCCTACTACGAGCAGTACTTC CASSLTLIDRAYYEQYF - TRBV14 TRBD1 TRBJ2-7
TGTGCCAGTAGCGAACCGGGGTACACTAACTATGGCTACACCTTC CASSEPGYTNYGYTF few TRBV19 - TRBJ1-2
TGTGCCAGCAGCTTATCCGCGGTTCAAACTAATGAAAAACTGTTTTTT CASSLSAVQTNEKLFF - TRBV11-2 - TRBJ1-4
TGTGCCAGCGATAACAGGCTCTCCTACGAGCAGTACTTC CASDNRLSYEQYF - TRBV2 - TRBJ2-7
TGTGCCAGCAGCTCCAGGAGAACCTACGAGCAGTACTTC CASSSRRTYEQYF - TRBV7-6 - TRBJ2-7
TGTGCCAGCAGGCGGCTAGCCTTGTCCGGGGAGCTGTTTTTT CASRRLALSGELFF - TRBV9 - TRBJ2-2
TGCGCCAGCAGTTGGAGACAGGGGTTCAATCAGCCCCAGCATTTT CASSWRQGFNQPQHF - TRBV23-1 TRBD1 TRBJ1-5
TGTGCCAGCAGCTTAGTGACTAGCGGGGGGGGCGAGCAGTTCTTC CASSLVTSGGGEQFF - TRBV7-2 TRBD2 TRBJ2-1
TGTGCCAGCAGTTGGGGTGATCAGCCCCAGCATTTT CASSWGDQPQHF - TRBV28 - TRBJ1-5
TGTGCCAGCAGTGCCCAGGGGACAGGTAGCACAGATACGCAGTATTTT CASSAQGTGSTDTQYF - TRBV6-1 TRBD1 TRBJ2-3
TGTGCCAGCCGGGACAGGAGGACCAATAACTATGGCTACACCTTC CASRDRRTNNYGYTF few TRBV2 TRBD1 TRBJ1-2
TGCGCCAGCAGCCTCTGGGGCCGGACCGGGGAGCTGTTTTTT CASSLWGRTGELFF - TRBV4-1 - TRBJ2-2
TGTGCCAGCAGTTCCGGGACAGGCTCTCAGCATTTT CASSSGTGSQHF - TRBV28 TRBD1 TRBJ1-5
TGTGCCAGCAGTGTAGACCTCTCTGGGGCCAACGTCCTGACTTTC CASSVDLSGANVLTF - TRBV6-4 - TRBJ2-6
TGCGCCAGCAGCTTGGCAGGCTACACTGAAGCTTTCTTT CASSLAGYTEAFF - TRBV5-1 - TRBJ1-1
TGTGCCAGCAGCGTGTGGGGACTAGGTGTTGATAGCACAGATACGCAGTATTTT CASSVWGLGVDSTDTQYF - TRBV7-9 TRBD2 TRBJ2-3
TGTGCCAGCAGCTTGATACAGGGGGACGGCTACACCTTC CASSLIQGDGYTF - TRBV5-6 TRBD1 TRBJ1-2
TGTGCCAGCAGCTTAATCCCTCGGGAAGATACGCAGTATTTT CASSLIPREDTQYF - TRBV7-2 - TRBJ2-3
TGTGCCAGCAGGGATCGACGGTCCTATGGCTACACCTTC CASRDRRSYGYTF - TRBV6-1 - TRBJ1-2
TGTGCCAGCTCACCACCGGGGGTAGGGGCTGGGAACACTGAAGCTTTCTTT CASSPPGVGAGNTEAFF once TRBV18 - TRBJ1-1
TGCGCCAGCAGCTCAAGACTAGCGGGGCTGGAGACCCAGTACTTC CASSSRLAGLETQYF - TRBV5-1 TRBD2 TRBJ2-5
TGTGCCAGCAGCTTGGGGGGGACAGACACTGAAGCTTTCTTT CASSLGGTDTEAFF - TRBV5-6 TRBD1 TRBJ1-1
TGTGCCAGCACAATACAGGGCTACTATGGCTACACCTTC CASTIQGYYGYTF - TRBV7-2 - TRBJ1-2
TGTGCCAGCAGTTACGTTACAGGGAAGGGCTATGGCTACACCTTC CASSYVTGKGYGYTF - TRBV6-5 - TRBJ1-2
TGTGCCAGCAGCGTAGACGAAAGGTATGGCTACACCTTC CASSVDERYGYTF few TRBV9 - TRBJ1-2
TGTGCCAGCAGCTTCAAAGACAGGAACACTGAAGCTTTCTTT CASSFKDRNTEAFF - TRBV5-6 - TRBJ1-1
TGTGCCAGCAGCTCGCGGGCTACCTGGACGTCCTATAATTCACCCCTCCACTTT CASSSRATWTSYNSPLHF - TRBV5-6 - TRBJ1-6
TGCGCCAGCAGCTTGGGGCCCAGGGGACCAAACTACAATGAGCAGTTCTTC CASSLGPRGPNYNEQFF - TRBV5-1 - TRBJ2-1
TGTGCCAGCAGCGTGGGACAGGGTTATACCCAGTACTTC CASSVGQGYTQYF few TRBV11-2 TRBD1 TRBJ2-5
TGTGCCAGCAGTGTCGAGAGGAACACCGGGGAGCTGTTTTTT CASSVERNTGELFF - TRBV6-4 - TRBJ2-2
TGTGCCAGCAGTAGGTCTCCCAATCAGCCCCAGCATTTT CASSRSPNQPQHF - TRBV6-5 - TRBJ1-5
TGCGCCAGCAGCTTGGTGCCACTGAACACTGAAGCTTTCTTT CASSLVPLNTEAFF - TRBV5-1 - TRBJ1-1
TGCGCCAGCAGCCAAGTAACAGCCTTAGACAATGAGCAGTTCTTC CASSQVTALDNEQFF - TRBV4-1 - TRBJ2-1
TGTGCCAGCAGCACCAGAGTACAGGGGGATCATCATGGCTACACCTTC CASSTRVQGDHHGYTF - TRBV11-3 TRBD1 TRBJ1-2
TGTGCCAGCAGCTTTTGGGGGGGCCGATATCCTGAGCAGTTCTTC CASSFWGGRYPEQFF - TRBV5-8 - TRBJ2-1
TGTGCCTGGGGGGCGAATGAAAAACTGTTTTTT CAWGANEKLFF - TRBV7-9 - TRBJ1-4
TGTGCCAGCAGTGAACGTCGCGAGCAGTACTTC CASSERREQYF few TRBV2 - TRBJ2-7
TGTGCCAGCAGCACCCGACTAGCTAGGAGCGGAGAGACCCAGTACTTC CASSTRLARSGETQYF once TRBV7-9 TRBD2 TRBJ2-5
TGTGCCACCAGCACCATGCAAGAGACCCAGTACTTC CATSTMQETQYF - TRBV15 - TRBJ2-5